This T cell receptor beta chain was obtained from a study of T cells in Graves' hyperthyroidism and ophthalmopathy. Overall study results and limits: Separating ophthalmopathy from stable hyperthyroidism was achieved by a 13 V-J model. Among thyroid clonotypes expanded above 0.001, most also appeared in blood.

There are many counts of this clonotype. Its antigen is unidentified. Regions amplified from RNA transcripts were the TCR beta CDR3 regions. With the HTBI primer set, the TCR CDR3 went through a first round of RT-PCR. TCRdb itself ran the multiplex PCR reads through MiXCR, one entry per CDR3 protein. This table has fewer than 650,000 distinct CDR3 sequences, 14% appearing once. The study excluded patients with uncontrolled infection, other autoimmune disease, pregnancy or lactation. Deletions cut 1 base from V and 1 base from J, with 8 bases between. The CDR3 contains 14 residues. Germline-derived CDR1 and CDR2 are SGHRS and YFSETQ.

The chain combines TRBV5-1 with TRBJ1-1; D gene unclear. Sequenced sample: blood. The TCR originated in a woman between 35 and 50 years old with Graves' hyperthyroidism. The CDR3 DNA reads TGCGCCAGCAGCTTGCGGCAGCCGAACACTGAAGCTTTCTTT. It codes for CASSLRQPNTEAFF.